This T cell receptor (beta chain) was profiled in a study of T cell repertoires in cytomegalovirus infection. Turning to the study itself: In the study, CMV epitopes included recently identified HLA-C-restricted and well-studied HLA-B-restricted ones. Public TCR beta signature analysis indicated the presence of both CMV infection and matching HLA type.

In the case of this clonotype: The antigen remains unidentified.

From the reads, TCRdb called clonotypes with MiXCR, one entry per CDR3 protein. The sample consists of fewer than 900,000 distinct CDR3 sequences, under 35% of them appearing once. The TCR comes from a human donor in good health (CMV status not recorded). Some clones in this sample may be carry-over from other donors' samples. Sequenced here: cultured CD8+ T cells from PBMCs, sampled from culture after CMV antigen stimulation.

The CDR3 sequence is CASSEGPGEKLFF. The DNA of the CDR3 is TGCGCCAGCAGTGAGGGTCCCGGGGAAAAACTGTTTTTT. This chain joins TRBV10-1 and TRBJ1-4; D is undetermined. The CDR3 sequence is 13 residues long. The V gene lost 2 bases and the J gene lost 8 bases, with 9 bases spanning the gap. CDR1 and CDR2 (germline): WNHNN, SYGVQD (reference sequence).